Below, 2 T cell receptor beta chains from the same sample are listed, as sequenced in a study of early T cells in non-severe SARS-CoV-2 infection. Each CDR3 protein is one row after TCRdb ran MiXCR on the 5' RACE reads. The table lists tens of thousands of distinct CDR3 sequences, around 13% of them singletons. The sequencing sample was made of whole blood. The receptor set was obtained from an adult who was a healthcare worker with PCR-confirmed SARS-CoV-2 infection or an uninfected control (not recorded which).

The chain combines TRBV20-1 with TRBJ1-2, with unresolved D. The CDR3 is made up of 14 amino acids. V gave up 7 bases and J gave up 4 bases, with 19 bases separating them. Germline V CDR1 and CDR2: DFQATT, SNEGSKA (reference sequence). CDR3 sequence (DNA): TGCAGTGTCAGCCTCTCAGGCCGCGGCTATGGCTACACCTTC. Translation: CSVSLSGRGYGYTF.

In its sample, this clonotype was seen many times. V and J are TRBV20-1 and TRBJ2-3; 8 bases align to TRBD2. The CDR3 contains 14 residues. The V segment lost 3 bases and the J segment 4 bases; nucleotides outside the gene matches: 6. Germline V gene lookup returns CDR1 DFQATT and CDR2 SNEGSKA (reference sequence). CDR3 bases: TGCAGTGCTAGCCGCGGGGGGCTCGCAGATACGCAGTATTTT. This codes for CSASRGGLADTQYF.